This T cell receptor (beta chain) was observed in a study of T cells after yellow fever vaccination (dated by TCRdb to 2018 to 2020). Study-level background: Libraries from fractions with low cell numbers were prepared with the SMART-Seq v4 Ultra Low Input RNA kit. To follow T-cell clones before and after primary and booster YFV17D yellow fever vaccination, bulk TCR alpha and beta repertoires were sequenced over time. Two healthy male donors, one aged 18 to 30 and one aged 30 to 40 years, made up the cohort. Blood was collected at multiple timepoints before and after primary and secondary immunization, and bulk PBMC replicates and cell subsets were isolated.

Here is what the overall study found, with its caveats: A small share of clonotypes occurred in both CD4 and CD8 compartments, likely arising from convergent recombination. Computational filtering was needed because FACS-sorted repertoires could contain abundant contaminating clonotypes from the bulk population. After the booster, most of the clones that had expanded following primary vaccination were detected again (around 95% of CD4 and around 90% of CD8), which suggests that memory was broadly maintained. Only a couple of donors were included in the study, so the extent to which the findings can be generalized is limited. Compared with the primary T-cell response, the secondary T-cell response was weaker but faster, peaking on day 5 rather than day 15.

The CDR3, cysteine through phenylalanine, is 15 amino acids long. Only the CDR3 DNA is retained, 45 bases long and in frame from the first base. Sequences ENHRY (CDR1) and SYGVKD (CDR2) are obtained from the germline V gene. Compared with germline, V lacks 8 bases and J lacks 5 bases; bases without a gene match: 9. TCR cDNA was synthesized by 5'RACE template switching, which introduced a universal primer site and unique molecular identifiers. Priming of cDNA synthesis was performed from both the TCR alpha and TCR beta constant segments. Library amplification involved two PCR steps, and the second step added sample barcodes and sequencing adapters. Sequencing of the libraries was done on either Illumina HiSeq 2500 (2x100 bp) or NovaSeq (2x150 bp). For the original study's pipeline: Demultiplexing of reads and collapsing into UMI consensus sequences were performed with MIGEC, and V(D)J alignment was carried out with MiXCR. Vaccine-responding clonotypes were identified with edgeR using replicate PBMC samples, with FDR below 0.01 and a log2 fold change above 5 up to day 15 being required. Each bulk clonotype received a CD4 or CD8 identity based on whether the sequenced CD4 or CD8 repertoire contained that clonotype at higher abundance. TCRdb passed the public sequencing reads through fastp at Q25 and MiXCR, retaining productive beta sequences. Identical CDR3 proteins give one entry, which carries the most common genes and DNA. TCRdb, not the original authors, processed these V and J calls. This sample has approximately 550,000 distinct CDR3 sequences in its table, and roughly 12% of those were observed once. Of the sample, 11% to 15% falls within the top ten clones.

The label giving this sample's treatment or condition can be read as: live attenuated yellow fever vaccine strain. At every blood-draw timepoint, two biological replicates of bulk PBMCs were collected. PBMCs were isolated from peripheral blood using a standard Ficoll-Paque protocol. TriZol was used to extract RNA from bulk PBMCs, CD4 and CD8 fractions, and dextramer-positive and dextramer-negative fractions. This clonotype was recorded a few times. Its cognate antigen has yet to be identified. One base away there is no much larger clone; base qualities are not given. The receptor's source is a man aged 25-45 years who received the YFV17D yellow fever vaccine. Recombination connected TRBV10-3 to TRBJ2-5, with TRBD2 matching 12 junction bases. The sequenced sample was PBMCs, obtained on the day of the yellow fever booster vaccination. CDR3 sequence: CAISQLAGGLETQYF. The nucleotides read TGTGCCATCTCACAACTAGCGGGGGGTCTGGAGACCCAGTACTTC.